The next 6 T cell receptor beta chains were all read from a single sample in a study of blood T cell repertoires in COVID-19. The data were produced by immunoSEQ multiplex PCR, yet TCRdb's version contains in-frame clones alone and is incomplete. The data hold some 300,000 clones, with around 91% observed a single time. Material for sequencing was peripheral blood. The source of these receptors is a woman aged 40 to 50 with COVID-19, enrolled during active disease.

The chain has TRBV11-3 and TRBJ2-5; TRBD1 agrees at 8 bases. From germline, CDR1 is SGHNT and CDR2 YENEEA. CDR3 size: 16 residues. V trimming: 6 bases; J trimming: 4 bases; junction bases outside the gene matches: 13. The CDR3 loop is CASSYGRTGTTETQYF. The CDR3 region has the DNA TGTGCCAGCAGTTACGGCCGGACAGGGACAACAGAGACCCAGTACTTC. The whole variable domain, remainder taken from reference TRBV11-3 and TRBJ2-5, is EAGVVQSPRYKIIEKKQPVAFWCNPISGHNTLYWYLQNLGQGPELLIRYENEEAVDDSQLPKDRFSAERLKGVDSTLKIQPAELGDSAVYLCASSYGRTGTTETQYFGPGTRLLVL.

V and J are TRBV30 and TRBJ2-1, with D perhaps matching TRBD2 (5 bases). Germline V gives CDR1 GTSNPN, CDR2 SVGIG (reference sequence). V lost 3 bases and J 3 bases, leaving 9 bases between the germline ends. The CDR3 loop spans 13 amino acids. The CDR3 coding sequence is TGTGCCTGGAGGGAGGATAGCTACAATGAGCAGTTCTTC. Translated, it gives CAWREDSYNEQFF.

CDR3 in amino acids: CASSPLSFQETQYF. The CDR3 region has the DNA TGTGCCAGCAGCCCTCTTAGCTTTCAAGAGACCCAGTACTTC. V and J are TRBV5-8 and TRBJ2-5, with D uncertain. The CDR3 is 14 residues long. Germline CDR1 reads SGHTS; CDR2 reads YDEGEE. V was cut by 4 bases and J by 2 bases, with 12 bases left in between.

The chain joins TRBV4-3 to TRBJ2-3; 10 bases agree with TRBD2. Germline CDR1 LGHNA, CDR2 YSLEER. The trim removed 4 bases at V and 4 bases at J, leaving 5 bases unmatched. The CDR3 covers 15 residues. As DNA, the CDR3 is TGCGCCAGCAGCCCTCTAGCGGGGGAGCCAGATACGCAGTATTTT. Translating gives CASSPLAGEPDTQYF.

The chain recombines TRBV18 with TRBJ1-2; 8 bases match TRBD1. CDR3 length equals 16 residues. Germline V gives CDR1 KGHSH, CDR2 LQKENI. Losses at the gene ends were 6 bases for V and 4 bases for J; bases not matched to a gene: 13. The CDR3 sequence: CASSHSDRVEIYGYTF. The DNA for the CDR3 is TGTGCCAGCTCGCATTCGGACAGGGTAGAGATCTATGGCTACACCTTC.

This chain joins TRBV7-3 and TRBJ1-2; D is unresolved. This CDR3 comprises 14 residues. Per germline, CDR1 SGHTA and CDR2 FQGTGA. V dropped 2 bases and J dropped 1 base, with 8 bases sitting between them. The CDR3 DNA reads as TGTGCCAGCAGCTTAGAGCCAAGTAACTATGGCTACACCTTC. It specifies CASSLEPSNYGYTF.